This entry features one TCR beta chain sequence. The antigen remains undetermined. CD45RA-negative memory and CD45RA+ naive subsets were split from the CD4+ cells. Repertoires were generated with immunoSEQ multiplex PCR, while TCRdb's copy carries only in-frame clones and drops some. The sample carries about 2.4 million clones, roughly 93% recorded once. This sample stems from a study of shared clonotypes between healthy human individuals. Whole-study findings and limits: Roughly 5% of naive CD4 clonotypes were shared across four donors.

This CDR3 is built from 14 residues. The germline V and J ends were trimmed by 4 bases and 4 bases, with 14 bases remaining between them. Looked up from germline, CDR1 is SNHLY and CDR2 is FYNNEI. The sample comprised naive CD4+ T cells from PBMCs. Subset denoted: CD45RA+ positively selected. This sequence originates from a man aged 18 to 30 in good health. Some clones in this sample may be carry-over from other donors' samples. The V gene is TRBV2, the J gene TRBJ2-7; perhaps TRBD1 as D (6 bases). The CDR3 nucleotides read TGTGCCAGCAGTGCCGTTACAGGGCAGTACGAGCAGTACTTC. Translating it yields CASSAVTGQYEQYF.